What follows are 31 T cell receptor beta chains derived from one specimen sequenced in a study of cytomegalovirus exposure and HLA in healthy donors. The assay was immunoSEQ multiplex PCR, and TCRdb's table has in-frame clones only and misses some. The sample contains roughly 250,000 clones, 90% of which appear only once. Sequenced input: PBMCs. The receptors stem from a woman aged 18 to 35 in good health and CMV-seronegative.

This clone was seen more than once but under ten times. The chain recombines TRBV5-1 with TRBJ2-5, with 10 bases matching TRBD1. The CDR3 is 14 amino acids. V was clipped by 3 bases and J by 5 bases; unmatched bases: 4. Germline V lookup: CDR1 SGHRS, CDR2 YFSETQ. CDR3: CASSWGQGMETQYF. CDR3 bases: TGCGCCAGCAGCTGGGGACAGGGGATGGAGACCCAGTACTTC.

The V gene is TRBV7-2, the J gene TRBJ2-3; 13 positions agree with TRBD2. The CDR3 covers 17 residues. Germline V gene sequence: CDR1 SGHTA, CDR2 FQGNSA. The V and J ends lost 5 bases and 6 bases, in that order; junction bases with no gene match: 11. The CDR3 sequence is CASSTQTSGGSMDTQYF. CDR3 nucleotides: TGTGCCAGCAGCACGCAGACTAGCGGGGGGTCTATGGATACGCAGTATTTT.

Here the CDR3 reads CASSQEPMGAGQPQHF. The DNA of the CDR3 is TGCGCCAGCAGCCAAGAGCCCATGGGGGCGGGTCAGCCCCAGCATTTT. The rearrangement uses TRBV4-1 and TRBJ1-5, with a tentative D call TRBD1 (6 bases). Germline assignment: CDR1 MGHRA and CDR2 YSYEKL. The CDR3 length is 16 residues. Trimming stripped 0 bases from V and 6 bases from J, with 15 bases between.

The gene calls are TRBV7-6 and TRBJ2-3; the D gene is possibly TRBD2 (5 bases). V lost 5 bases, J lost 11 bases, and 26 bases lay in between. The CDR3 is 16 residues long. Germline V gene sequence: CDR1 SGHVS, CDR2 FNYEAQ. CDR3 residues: CASSNPPGERLARQYF. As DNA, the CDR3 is TGTGCCAGCAGCAATCCACCCGGGGAGAGGCTAGCCCGGCAGTATTTT.

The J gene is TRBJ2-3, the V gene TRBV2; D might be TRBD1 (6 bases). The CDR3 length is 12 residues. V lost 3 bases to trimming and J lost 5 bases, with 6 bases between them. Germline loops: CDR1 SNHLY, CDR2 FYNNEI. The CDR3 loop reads CASSDRGDTQYF. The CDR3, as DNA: TGTGCCAGCAGTGACAGGGGAGATACGCAGTATTTT.

In nucleotides, the CDR3 is TGTGCCAGCAGCTTAGATACTAGCGGGGGGGCCACAGATACGCAGTATTTT. Translated: CASSLDTSGGATDTQYF. The chain carries TRBV11-3 and TRBJ2-3, with 13 bases matching TRBD2. Germline loops: CDR1 SGHNT, CDR2 YENEEA. The CDR3 consists of 17 residues. With V trimmed by 0 bases and J by 2 bases, 2 bases remained unmatched.

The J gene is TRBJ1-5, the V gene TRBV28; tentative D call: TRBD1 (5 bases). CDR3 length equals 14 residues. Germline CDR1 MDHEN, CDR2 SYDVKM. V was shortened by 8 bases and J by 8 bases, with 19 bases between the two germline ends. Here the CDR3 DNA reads TGTGCCAGCTTACGGGAGGCCATGGGGGAGCCCCAGCATTTT. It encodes CASLREAMGEPQHF.

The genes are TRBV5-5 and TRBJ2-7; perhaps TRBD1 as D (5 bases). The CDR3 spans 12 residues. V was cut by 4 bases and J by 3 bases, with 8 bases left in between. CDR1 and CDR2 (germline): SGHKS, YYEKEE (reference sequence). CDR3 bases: TGTGCCAGCAGCCGACAGTTCTACGAGCAGTACTTC. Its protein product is CASSRQFYEQYF.

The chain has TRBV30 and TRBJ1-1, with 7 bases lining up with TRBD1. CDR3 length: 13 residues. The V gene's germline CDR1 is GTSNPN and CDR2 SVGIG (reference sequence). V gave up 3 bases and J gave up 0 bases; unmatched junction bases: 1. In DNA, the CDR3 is TGTGCCTGGAGGGGACAGATGAACACTGAAGCTTTCTTT. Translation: CAWRGQMNTEAFF.

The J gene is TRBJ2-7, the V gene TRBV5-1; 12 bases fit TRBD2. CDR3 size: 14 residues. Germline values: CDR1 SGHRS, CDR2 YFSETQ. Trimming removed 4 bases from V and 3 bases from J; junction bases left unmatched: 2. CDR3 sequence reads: CASSVLAGGYEQYV. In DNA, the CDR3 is TGCGCCAGCAGCGTACTAGCGGGGGGCTACGAGCAGTACGTC.

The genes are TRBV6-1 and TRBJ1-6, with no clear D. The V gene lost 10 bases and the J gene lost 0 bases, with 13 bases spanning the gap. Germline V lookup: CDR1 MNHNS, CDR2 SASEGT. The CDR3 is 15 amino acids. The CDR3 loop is CATIDGSSYNSPLHF. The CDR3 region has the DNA TGTGCCACCATCGATGGGAGCTCCTATAATTCACCCCTCCACTTT.

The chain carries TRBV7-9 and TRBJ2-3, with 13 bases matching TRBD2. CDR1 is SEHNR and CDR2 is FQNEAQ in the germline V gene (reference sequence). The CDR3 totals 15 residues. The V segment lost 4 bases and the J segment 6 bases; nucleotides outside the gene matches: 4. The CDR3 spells CASSSRLAGGDTQYF. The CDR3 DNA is TGTGCCAGCAGCTCCCGACTAGCGGGGGGCGATACGCAGTATTTT.

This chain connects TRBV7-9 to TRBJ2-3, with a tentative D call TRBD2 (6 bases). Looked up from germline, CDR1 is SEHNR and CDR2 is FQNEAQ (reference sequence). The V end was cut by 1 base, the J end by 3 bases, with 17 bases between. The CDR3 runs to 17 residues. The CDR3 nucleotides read TGTGCCAGCAGCTTAGTCCTGGCGGGGAGAGTTACAGATACGCAGTATTTT. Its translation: CASSLVLAGRVTDTQYF.

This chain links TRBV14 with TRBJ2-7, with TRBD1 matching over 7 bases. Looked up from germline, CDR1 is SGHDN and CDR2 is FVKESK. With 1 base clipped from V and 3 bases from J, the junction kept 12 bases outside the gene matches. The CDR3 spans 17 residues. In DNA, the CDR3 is TGTGCCAGCAGCCAAGGTTCTTTGTGGCAGGGGGTCTACGAGCAGTACTTC. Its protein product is CASSQGSLWQGVYEQYF.

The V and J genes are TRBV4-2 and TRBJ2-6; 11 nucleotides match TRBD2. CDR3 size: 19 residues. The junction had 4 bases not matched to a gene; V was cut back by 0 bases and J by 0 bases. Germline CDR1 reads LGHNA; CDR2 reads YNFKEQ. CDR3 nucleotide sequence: TGTGCCAGCAGCCAAGATCGAACTAGCGGGGGCTCTGGGGCCAACGTCCTGACTTTC. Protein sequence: CASSQDRTSGGSGANVLTF.

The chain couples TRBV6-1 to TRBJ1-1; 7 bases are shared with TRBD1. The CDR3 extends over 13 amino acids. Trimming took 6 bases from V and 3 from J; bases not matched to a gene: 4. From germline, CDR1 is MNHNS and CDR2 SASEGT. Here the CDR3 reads CASSRTGDTEAFF. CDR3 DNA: TGTGCCAGCAGCAGAACAGGGGACACTGAAGCTTTCTTT.

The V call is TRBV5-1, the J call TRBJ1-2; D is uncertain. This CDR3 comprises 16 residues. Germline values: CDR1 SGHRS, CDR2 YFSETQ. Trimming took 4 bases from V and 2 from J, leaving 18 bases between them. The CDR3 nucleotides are TGCGCCAGCAGCGTATCGGTACCCGGGAAGAACTATGGCTACACCTTC. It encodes CASSVSVPGKNYGYTF.

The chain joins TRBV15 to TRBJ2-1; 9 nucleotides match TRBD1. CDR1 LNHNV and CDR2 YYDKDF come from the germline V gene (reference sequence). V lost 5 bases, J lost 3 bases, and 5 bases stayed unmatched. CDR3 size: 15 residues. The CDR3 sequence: CATSPRTGDYNEQFF. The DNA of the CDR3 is TGTGCCACCAGCCCGCGGACAGGGGACTACAATGAGCAGTTCTTC. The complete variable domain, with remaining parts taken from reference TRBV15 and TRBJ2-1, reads DAMVIQNPRYQVTQFGKPVTLSCSQTLNHNVMYWYQQKSSQAPKLLFHYYDKDFNNEADTPDNFQSRRPNTSFCFLDIRSPGLGDTAMYLCATSPRTGDYNEQFFGPGTRLTVL.

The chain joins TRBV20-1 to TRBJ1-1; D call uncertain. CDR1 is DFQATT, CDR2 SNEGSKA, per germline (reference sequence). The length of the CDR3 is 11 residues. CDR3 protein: CIRRGNTEAFF. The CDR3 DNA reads TGCATCCGCCGGGGGAACACTGAAGCTTTCTTT.

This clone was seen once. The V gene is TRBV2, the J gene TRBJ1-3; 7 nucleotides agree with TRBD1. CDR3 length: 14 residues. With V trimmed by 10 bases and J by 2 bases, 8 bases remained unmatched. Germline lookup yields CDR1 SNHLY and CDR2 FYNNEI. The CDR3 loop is CATQVQGTGNTIYF. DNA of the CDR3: TGTGCCACCCAAGTACAGGGGACTGGAAACACCATATATTTT.

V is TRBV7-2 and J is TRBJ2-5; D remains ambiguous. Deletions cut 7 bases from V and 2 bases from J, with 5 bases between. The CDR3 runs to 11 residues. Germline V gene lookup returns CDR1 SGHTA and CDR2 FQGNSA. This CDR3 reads CASTLQETQYF. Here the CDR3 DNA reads TGTGCCAGCACTCTTCAAGAGACCCAGTACTTC.

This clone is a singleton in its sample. This CDR3 reads CASSLAGVTGELFF. The CDR3 DNA reads as TGTGCCAGTAGTTTAGCGGGGGTAACCGGGGAGCTGTTTTTT. The chain combines TRBV19 with TRBJ2-2; TRBD2 matches at 9 bases. Trimming at V came to 5 bases and at J to 5 bases, leaving 3 bases not matched to a gene. CDR1 and CDR2 from the germline V gene are LNHDA and SQIVND (reference sequence). This CDR3 spans 14 amino acids.

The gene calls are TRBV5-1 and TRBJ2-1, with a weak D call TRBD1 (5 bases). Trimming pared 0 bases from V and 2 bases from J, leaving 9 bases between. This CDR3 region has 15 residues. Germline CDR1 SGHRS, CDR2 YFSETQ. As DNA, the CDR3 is TGCGCCAGCAGCTTGGAGCCAGGGACCTACAATGAGCAGTTCTTC. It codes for CASSLEPGTYNEQFF.

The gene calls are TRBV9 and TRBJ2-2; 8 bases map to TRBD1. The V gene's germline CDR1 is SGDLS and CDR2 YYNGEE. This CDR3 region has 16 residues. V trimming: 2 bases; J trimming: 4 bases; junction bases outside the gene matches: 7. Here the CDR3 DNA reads TGTGCCAGCAGCGTGCTTAGGACAGGGTCCACCGGGGAGCTGTTTTTT. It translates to CASSVLRTGSTGELFF.

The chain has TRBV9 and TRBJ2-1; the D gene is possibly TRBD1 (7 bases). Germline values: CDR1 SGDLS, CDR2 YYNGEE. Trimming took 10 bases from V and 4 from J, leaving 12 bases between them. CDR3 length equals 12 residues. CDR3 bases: TGTGCCGGGGGGACAGCTTACAATGAGCAGTTCTTC. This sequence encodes CAGGTAYNEQFF.

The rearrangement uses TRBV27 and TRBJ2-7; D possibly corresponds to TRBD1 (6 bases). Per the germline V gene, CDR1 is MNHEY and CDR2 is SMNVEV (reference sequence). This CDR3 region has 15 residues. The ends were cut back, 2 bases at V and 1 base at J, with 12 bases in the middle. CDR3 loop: CASSLVGAPSYEQYF. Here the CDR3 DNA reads TGTGCCAGCAGTTTAGTGGGGGCACCTTCCTACGAGCAGTACTTC.

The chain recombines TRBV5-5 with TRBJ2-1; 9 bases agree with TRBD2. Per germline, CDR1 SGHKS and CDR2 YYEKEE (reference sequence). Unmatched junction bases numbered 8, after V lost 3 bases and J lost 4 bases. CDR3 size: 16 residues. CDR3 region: CASSSLAGARYNEQFF. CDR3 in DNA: TGTGCCAGCAGCTCTTTAGCGGGGGCGCGATACAATGAGCAGTTCTTC.

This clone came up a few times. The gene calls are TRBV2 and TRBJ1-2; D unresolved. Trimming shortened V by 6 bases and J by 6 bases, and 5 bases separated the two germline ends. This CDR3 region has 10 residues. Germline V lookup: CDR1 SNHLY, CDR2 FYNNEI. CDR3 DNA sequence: TGTGCCAGCAGACGGGATGGCTACACCTTC. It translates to CASRRDGYTF.

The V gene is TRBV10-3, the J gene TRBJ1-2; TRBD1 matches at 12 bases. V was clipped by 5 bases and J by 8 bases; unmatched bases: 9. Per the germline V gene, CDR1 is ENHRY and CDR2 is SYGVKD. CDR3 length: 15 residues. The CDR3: CAISRTGTGGDGYTF. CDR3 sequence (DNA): TGTGCCATCAGTAGAACCGGGACAGGGGGCGACGGCTACACCTTC.

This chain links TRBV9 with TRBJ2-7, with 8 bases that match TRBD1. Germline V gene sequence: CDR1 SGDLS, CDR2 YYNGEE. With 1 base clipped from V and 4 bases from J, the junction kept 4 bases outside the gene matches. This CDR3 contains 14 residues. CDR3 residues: CASSVTGQAYEQYF. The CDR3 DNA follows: TGTGCCAGCAGCGTAACGGGACAGGCTTACGAGCAGTACTTC. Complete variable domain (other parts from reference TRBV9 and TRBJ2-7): DSGVTQTPKHLITATGQRVTLRCSPRSGDLSVYWYQQSLDQGLQFLIQYYNGEERAKGNILERFSAQQFPDLHSELNLSSLELGDSALYFCASSVTGQAYEQYFGPGTRLTVT.

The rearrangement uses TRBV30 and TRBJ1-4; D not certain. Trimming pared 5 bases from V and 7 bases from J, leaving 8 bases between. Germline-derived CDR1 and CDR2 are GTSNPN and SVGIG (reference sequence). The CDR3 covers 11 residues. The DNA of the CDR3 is TGTGCCTGGGGCCGCGGTGAAAAACTGTTTTTT. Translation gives CAWGRGEKLFF.